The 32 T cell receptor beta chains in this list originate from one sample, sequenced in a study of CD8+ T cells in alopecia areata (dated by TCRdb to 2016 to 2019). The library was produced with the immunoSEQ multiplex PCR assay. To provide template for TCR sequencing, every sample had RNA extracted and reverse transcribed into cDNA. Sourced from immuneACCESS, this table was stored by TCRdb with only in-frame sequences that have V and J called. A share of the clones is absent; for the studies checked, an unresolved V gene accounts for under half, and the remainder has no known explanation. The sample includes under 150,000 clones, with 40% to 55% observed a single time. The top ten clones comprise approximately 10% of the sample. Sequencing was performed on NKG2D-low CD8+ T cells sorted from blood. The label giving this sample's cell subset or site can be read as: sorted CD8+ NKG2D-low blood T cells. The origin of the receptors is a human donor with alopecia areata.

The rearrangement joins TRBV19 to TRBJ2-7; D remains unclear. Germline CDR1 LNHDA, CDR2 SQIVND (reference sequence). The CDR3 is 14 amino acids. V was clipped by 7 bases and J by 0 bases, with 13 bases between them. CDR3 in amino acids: CASTDSDGSYEQYF. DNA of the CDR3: TGTGCCAGTACCGATTCGGACGGCTCCTACGAGCAGTACTTC.

CDR3 DNA: TGTGCCAGCAGTTCCCGGGACAGGGTCAATGAGCAGTTCTTC. This encodes CASSSRDRVNEQFF. This sequence joins TRBV27 and TRBJ2-1; 9 positions agree with TRBD1. From germline, CDR1 is MNHEY and CDR2 SMNVEV (reference sequence). The CDR3 is made up of 14 amino acids. V lost 4 bases to trimming and J lost 6 bases; unmatched junction nucleotides: 4.

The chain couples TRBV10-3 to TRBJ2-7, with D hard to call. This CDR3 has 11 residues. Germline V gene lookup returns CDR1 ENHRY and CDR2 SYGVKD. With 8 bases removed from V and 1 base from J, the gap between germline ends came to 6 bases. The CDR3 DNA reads TGTGCCATCGCTGAATCCTACGAGCAGTACTTC. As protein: CAIAESYEQYF.

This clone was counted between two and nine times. The chain's CDR3 is CSARGAAGELSGYEQYF. CDR3 DNA sequence: TGCAGCGCCCGAGGGGCAGCGGGGGAGCTGAGTGGCTACGAGCAGTACTTC. The chain uses TRBV29-1 and TRBJ2-7; 8 bases are shared with TRBD2. J gave up 3 bases and V 7 bases, and 20 bases lay outside the gene matches. Germline V gene sequence: CDR1 SQVTM, CDR2 ANQGSEA. The CDR3 covers 17 residues.

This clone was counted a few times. The CDR3 DNA is TGTGCCAGCAGCTTGGGGCCTGATACCACTGAAGCTTTCTTT. It encodes CASSLGPDTTEAFF. The rearrangement links TRBV13 to TRBJ1-1; tentatively, D is TRBD1 (5 bases). The CDR3 is made up of 14 amino acids. The V and J ends lost 3 bases and 4 bases respectively, with 12 bases between them. The V gene's germline CDR1 is PRHDT and CDR2 FYEKMQ (reference sequence).

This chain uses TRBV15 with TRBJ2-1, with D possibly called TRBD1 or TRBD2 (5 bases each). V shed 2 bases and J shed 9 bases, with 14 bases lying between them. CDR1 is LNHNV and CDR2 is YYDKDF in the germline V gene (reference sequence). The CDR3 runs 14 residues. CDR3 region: CATSRSRDPGEQFF. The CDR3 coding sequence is TGTGCCACCAGCAGAAGCCGGGACCCCGGTGAGCAGTTCTTC.

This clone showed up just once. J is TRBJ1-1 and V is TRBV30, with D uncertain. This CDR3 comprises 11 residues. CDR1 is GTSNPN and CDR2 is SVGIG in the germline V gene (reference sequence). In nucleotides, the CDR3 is TGTGGGGCAGGTGTGAACACTGAAGCTTTCTTT. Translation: CGAGVNTEAFF.

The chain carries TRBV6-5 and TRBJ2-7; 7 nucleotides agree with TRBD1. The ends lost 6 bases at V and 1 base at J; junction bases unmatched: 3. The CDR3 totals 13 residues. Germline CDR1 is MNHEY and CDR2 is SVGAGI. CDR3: CASSLQGSYEQYF. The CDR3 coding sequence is TGTGCCAGCAGCCTACAGGGGTCCTACGAGCAGTACTTC.

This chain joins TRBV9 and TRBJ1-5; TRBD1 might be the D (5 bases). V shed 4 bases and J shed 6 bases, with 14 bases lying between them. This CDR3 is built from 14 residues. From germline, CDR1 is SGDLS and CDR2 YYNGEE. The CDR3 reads CASSPSGGGQPQHF. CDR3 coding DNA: TGTGCCAGCAGCCCCAGTGGTGGGGGTCAGCCCCAGCATTTT.

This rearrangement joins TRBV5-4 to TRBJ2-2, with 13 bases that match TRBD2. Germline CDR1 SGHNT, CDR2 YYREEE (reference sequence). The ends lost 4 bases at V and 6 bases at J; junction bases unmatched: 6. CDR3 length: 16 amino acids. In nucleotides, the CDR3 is TGTGCCAGCAGCGCTAGACTAGCGGGAGGCGCCGGGGAGCTGTTTTTT. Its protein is CASSARLAGGAGELFF.

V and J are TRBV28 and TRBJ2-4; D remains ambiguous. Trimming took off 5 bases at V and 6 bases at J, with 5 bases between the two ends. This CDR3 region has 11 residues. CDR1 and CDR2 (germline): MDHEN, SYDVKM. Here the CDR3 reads CASSPANIQYF. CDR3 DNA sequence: TGTGCCAGCAGTCCTGCAAACATTCAGTACTTC.

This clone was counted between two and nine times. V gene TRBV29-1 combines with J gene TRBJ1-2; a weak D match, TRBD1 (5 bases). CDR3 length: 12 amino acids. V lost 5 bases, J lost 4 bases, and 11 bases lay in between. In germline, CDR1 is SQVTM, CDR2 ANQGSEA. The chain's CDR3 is CSVRGEFYGYTF. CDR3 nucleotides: TGCAGCGTTCGGGGCGAGTTCTATGGCTACACCTTC.

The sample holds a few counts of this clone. The CDR3 nucleotides read TGCAGCGGGAAAACAGGATATGAGCAGTACTTC. Translation gives CSGKTGYEQYF. The chain has TRBV29-1 and TRBJ2-7, with D possibly matching TRBD1 (5 bases). Trimming took off 7 bases at V and 7 bases at J, with 14 bases between the two ends. Germline V lookup: CDR1 SQVTM, CDR2 ANQGSEA. The CDR3 sequence is 11 residues long.

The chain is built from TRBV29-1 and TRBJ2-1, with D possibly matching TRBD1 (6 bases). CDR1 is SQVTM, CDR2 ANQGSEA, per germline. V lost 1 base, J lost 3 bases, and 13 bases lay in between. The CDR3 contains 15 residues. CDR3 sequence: CSVEGGQRSYNEQFF. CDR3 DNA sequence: TGCAGCGTTGAAGGGGGGCAGCGGAGCTACAATGAGCAGTTCTTC.

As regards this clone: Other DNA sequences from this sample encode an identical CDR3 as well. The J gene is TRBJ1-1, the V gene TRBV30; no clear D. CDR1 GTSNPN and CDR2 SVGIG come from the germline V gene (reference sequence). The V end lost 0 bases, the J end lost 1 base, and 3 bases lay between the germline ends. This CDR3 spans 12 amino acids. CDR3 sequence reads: CAWSVGNTEAFF. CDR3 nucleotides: TGTGCCTGGAGTGTCGGGAACACTGAAGCTTTCTTT.

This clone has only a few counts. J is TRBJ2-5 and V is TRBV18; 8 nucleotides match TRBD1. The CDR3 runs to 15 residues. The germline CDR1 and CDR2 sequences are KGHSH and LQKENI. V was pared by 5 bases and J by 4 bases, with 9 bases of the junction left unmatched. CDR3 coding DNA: TGTGCCAGCTCATCTCAGGGGGCTCTTCCAGAGACCCAGTACTTC. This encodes CASSSQGALPETQYF.

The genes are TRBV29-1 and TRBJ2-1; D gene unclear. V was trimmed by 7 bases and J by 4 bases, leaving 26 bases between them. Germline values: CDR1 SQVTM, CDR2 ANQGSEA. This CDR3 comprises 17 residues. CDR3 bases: TGCAGCGCGCCACAAGAGGCCCCTTTGAGCAGATACAATGAGCAGTTCTTC. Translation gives CSAPQEAPLSRYNEQFF.

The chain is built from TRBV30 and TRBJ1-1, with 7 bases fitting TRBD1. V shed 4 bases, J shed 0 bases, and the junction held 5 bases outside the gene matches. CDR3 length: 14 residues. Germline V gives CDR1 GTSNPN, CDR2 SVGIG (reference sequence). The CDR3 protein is CAWNEGAMNTEAFF. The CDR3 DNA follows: TGTGCCTGGAATGAGGGGGCAATGAACACTGAAGCTTTCTTT.

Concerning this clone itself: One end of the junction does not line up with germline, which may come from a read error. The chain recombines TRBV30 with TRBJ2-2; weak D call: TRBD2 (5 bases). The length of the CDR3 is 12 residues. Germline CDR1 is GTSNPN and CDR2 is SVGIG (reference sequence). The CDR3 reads CACDWETGELLF. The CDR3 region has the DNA TGTGCCTGTGATTGGGAAACCGGGGAGCTGCTTTTT.

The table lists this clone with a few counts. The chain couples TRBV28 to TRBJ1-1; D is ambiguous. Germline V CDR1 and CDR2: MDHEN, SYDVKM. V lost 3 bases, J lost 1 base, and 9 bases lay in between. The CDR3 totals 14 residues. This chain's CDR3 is CASSLWRSNTEAFF. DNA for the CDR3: TGTGCCAGCAGTTTGTGGCGGTCGAACACTGAAGCTTTCTTT. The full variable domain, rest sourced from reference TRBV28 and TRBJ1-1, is DVKVTQSSRYLVKRTGEKVFLECVQDMDHENMFWYRQDPGLGLRLIYFSYDVKMKEKGDIPEGYSVSREKKERFSLILESASTNQTSMYLCASSLWRSNTEAFFGQGTRLTVV.

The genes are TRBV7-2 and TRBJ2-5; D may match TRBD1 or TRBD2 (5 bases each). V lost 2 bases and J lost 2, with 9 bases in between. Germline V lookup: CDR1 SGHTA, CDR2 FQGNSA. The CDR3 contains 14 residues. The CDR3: CASSLYGAQETQYF. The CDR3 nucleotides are TGTGCCAGCAGCTTATACGGGGCACAAGAGACCCAGTACTTC.

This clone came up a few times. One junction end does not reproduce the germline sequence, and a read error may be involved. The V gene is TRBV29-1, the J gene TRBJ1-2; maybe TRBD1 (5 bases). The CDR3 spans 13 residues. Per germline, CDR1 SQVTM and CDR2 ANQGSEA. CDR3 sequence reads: CSVKDRDNYGYTF. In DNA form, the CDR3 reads TGCAGCGTTAAAGACAGAGACAACTATGGCTACACCTTC. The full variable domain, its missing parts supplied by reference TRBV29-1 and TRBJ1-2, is SAVISQKPSRDICQRGTSLTIQCQVDSQVTMMFWYRQQPGQSLTLIATANQGSEATYESGFVIDKFPISRPNLTFSTLTVSNMSPEDSSIYLCSVKDRDNYGYTFGSGTRLTVV.

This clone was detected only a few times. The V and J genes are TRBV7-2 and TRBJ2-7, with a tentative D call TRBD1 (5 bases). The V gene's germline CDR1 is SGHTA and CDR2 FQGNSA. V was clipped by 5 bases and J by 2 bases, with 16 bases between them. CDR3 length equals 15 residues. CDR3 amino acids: CASSALQGAPYEQYF. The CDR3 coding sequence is TGTGCCAGCAGCGCACTGCAGGGTGCACCCTACGAGCAGTACTTC.

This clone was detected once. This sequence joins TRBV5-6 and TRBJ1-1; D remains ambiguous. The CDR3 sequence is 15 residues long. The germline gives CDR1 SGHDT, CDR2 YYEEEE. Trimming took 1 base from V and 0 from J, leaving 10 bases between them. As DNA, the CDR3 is TGTGCCAGCAGCTTGAGCGTAACTATGAACACTGAAGCTTTCTTT. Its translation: CASSLSVTMNTEAFF.

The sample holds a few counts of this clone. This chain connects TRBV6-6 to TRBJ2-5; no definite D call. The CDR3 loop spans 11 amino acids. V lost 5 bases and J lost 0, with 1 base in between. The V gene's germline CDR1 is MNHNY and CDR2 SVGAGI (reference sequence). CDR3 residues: CASSDQETQYF. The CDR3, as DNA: TGTGCCAGCAGTGACCAAGAGACCCAGTACTTC.

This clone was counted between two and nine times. CDR3 loop: CSVRDTDGYTF. The CDR3 DNA follows: TGCAGCGTCCGGGACACCGATGGCTACACCTTC. V usage is TRBV29-1 and J usage is TRBJ1-2, with a weak D call TRBD1 (6 bases). Germline loops: CDR1 SQVTM, CDR2 ANQGSEA. Trimming cost V 6 bases and J 6 bases, with 11 bases left between them. CDR3 size: 11 residues.

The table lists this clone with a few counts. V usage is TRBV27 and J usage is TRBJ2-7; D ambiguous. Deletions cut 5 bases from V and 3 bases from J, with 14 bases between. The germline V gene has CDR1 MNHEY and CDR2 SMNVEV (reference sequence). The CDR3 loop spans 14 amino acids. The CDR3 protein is CASSVAKSNYEQYF. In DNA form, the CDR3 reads TGTGCCAGCAGTGTGGCGAAAAGCAACTACGAGCAGTACTTC.

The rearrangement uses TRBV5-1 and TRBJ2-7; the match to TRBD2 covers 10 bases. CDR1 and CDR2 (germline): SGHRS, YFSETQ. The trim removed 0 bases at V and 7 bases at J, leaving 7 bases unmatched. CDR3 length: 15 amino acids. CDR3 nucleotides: TGCGCCAGCAGCTTGGTTGCTAGCGGGAGTGGAGAGCAGTACTTC. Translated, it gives CASSLVASGSGEQYF.

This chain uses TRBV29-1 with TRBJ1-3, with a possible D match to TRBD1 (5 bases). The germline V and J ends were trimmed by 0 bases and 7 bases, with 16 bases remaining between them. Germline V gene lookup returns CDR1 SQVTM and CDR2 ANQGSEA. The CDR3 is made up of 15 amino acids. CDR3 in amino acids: CSVEDRVLTRNTIYF. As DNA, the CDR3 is TGCAGCGTTGAAGACAGGGTATTAACCAGGAACACCATATATTTT.

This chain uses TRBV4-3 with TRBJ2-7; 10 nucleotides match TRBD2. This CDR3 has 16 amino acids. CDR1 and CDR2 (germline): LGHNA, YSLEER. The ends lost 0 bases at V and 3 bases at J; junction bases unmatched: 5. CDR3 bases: TGCGCCAGCAGCCAAGAAGGGACTAGCGTTTACTACGAGCAGTACTTC. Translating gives CASSQEGTSVYYEQYF.

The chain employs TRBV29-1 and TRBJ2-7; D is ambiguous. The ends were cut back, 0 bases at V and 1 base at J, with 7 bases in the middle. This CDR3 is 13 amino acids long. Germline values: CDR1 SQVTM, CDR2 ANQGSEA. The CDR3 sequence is CSVEDRRSYEQYF. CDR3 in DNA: TGCAGCGTTGAAGATCGCCGGTCCTACGAGCAGTACTTC.

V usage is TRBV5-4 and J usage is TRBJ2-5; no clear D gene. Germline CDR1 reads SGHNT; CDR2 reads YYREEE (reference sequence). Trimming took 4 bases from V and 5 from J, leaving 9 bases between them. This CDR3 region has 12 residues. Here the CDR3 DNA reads TGTGCCAGCAGCCTGACGGAGGAGACCCAGTACTTC. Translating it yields CASSLTEETQYF.